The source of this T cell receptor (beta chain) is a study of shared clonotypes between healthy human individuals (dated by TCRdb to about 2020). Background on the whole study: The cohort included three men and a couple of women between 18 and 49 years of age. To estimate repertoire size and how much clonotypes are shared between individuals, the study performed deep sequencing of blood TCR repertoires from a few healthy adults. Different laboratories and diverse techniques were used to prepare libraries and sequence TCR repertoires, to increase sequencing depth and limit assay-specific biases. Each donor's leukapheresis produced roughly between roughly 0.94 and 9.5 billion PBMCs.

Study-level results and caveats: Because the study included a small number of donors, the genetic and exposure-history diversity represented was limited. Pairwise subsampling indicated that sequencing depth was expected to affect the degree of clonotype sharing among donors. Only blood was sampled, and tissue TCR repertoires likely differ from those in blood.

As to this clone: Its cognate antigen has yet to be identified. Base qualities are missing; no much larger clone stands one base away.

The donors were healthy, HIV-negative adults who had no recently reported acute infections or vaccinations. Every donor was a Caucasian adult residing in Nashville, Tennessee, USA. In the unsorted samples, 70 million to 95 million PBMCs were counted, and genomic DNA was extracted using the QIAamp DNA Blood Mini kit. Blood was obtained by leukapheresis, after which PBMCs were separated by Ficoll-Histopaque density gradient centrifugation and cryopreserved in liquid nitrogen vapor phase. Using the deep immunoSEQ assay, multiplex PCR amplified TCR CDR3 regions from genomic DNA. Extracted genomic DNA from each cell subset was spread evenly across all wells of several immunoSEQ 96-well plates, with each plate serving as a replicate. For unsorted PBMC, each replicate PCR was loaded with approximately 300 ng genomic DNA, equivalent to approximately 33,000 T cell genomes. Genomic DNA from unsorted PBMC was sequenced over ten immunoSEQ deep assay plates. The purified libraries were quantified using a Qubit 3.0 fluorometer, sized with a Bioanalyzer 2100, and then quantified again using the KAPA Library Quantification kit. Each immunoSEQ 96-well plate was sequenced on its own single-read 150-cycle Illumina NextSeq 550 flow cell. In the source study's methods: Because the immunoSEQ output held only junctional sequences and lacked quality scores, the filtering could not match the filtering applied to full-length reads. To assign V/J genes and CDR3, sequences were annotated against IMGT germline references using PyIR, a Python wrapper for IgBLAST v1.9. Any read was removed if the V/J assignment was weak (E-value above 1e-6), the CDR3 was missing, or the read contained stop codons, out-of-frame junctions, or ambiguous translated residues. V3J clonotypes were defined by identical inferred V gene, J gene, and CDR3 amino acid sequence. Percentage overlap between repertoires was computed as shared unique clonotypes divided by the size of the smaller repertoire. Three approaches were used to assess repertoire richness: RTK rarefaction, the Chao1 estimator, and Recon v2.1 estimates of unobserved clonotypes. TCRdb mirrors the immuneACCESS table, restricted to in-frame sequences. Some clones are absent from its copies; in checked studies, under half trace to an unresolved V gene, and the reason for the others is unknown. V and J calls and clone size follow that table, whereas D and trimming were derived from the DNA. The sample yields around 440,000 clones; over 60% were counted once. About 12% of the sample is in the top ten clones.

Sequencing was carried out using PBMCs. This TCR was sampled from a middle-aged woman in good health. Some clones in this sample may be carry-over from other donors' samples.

The DNA reads as follows: TGTGCCAGCAGCGGCAGACAGGGTTTGGCTTATGGCTACACCTTC. Translated, this is CASSGRQGLAYGYTF. Rearrangement joined TRBV9 to TRBJ1-2, and 7 junctional nucleotides match TRBD1. CDR1 and CDR2 are read off the germline V gene as SGDLS and YYNGEE. There are 15 amino acids in the CDR3, from cysteine to phenylalanine inclusive. CDR3 DNA only is kept here, 45 bases in frame from base 1. The junction shows trimming of 3 bases on V and 5 bases on J, and the gene matches do not reach 10 bases of it. The variable domain in full, with residues beyond the CDR3 obtained from the reference TRBV9 and TRBJ1-2 genes, is DSGVTQTPKHLITATGQRVTLRCSPRSGDLSVYWYQQSLDQGLQFLIQYYNGEERAKGNILERFSAQQFPDLHSELNLSSLELGDSALYFCASSGRQGLAYGYTFGSGTRLTVV.